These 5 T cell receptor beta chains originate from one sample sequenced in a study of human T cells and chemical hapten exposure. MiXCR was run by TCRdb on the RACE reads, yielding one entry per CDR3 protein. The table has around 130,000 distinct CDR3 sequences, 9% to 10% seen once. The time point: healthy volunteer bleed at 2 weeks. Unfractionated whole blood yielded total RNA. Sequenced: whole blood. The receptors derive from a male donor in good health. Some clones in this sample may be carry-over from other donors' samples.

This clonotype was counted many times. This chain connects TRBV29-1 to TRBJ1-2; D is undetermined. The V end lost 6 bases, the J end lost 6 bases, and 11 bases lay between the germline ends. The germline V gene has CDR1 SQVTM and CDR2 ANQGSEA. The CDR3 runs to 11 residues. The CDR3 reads CSVGDPDGYTF. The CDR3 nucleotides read TGCAGCGTCGGGGATCCGGATGGCTACACCTTC. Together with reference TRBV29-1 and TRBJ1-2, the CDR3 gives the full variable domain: SAVISQKPSRDICQRGTSLTIQCQVDSQVTMMFWYRQQPGQSLTLIATANQGSEATYESGFVIDKFPISRPNLTFSTLTVSNMSPEDSSIYLCSVGDPDGYTFGSGTRLTVV.

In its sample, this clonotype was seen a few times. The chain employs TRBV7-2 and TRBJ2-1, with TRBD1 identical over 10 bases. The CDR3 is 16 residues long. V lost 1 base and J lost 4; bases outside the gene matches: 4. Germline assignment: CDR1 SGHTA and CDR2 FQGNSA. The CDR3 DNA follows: TGTGCCAGCAGCTTAGTTCCGGGACAGGGGTACAATGAGCAGTTCTTC. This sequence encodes CASSLVPGQGYNEQFF.

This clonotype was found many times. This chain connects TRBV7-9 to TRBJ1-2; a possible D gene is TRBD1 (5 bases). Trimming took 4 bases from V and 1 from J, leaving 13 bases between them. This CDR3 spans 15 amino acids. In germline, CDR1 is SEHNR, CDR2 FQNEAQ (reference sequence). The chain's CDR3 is CASSSSRDLNYGYTF. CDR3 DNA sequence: TGTGCCAGCAGCTCGTCGAGGGACCTTAACTATGGCTACACCTTC.

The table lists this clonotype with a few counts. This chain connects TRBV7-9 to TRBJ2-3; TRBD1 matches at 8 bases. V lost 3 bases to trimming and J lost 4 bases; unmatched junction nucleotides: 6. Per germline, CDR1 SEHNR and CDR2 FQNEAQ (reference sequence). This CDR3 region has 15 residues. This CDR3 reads CASSFDRGIADTQYF. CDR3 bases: TGTGCCAGCAGCTTTGACAGGGGAATCGCAGATACGCAGTATTTT.

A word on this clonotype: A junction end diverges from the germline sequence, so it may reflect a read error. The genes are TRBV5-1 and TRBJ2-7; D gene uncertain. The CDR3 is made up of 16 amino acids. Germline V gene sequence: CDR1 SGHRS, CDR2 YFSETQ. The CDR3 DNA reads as TGCGCCAGTACCCCCGGCAAGGGCCGGAGCTCCTACGACCAGTACTTC. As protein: CASTPGKGRSSYDQYF.